A single count supports the clone carrying this T cell receptor (beta chain). The entry originates in a study of blood T cell repertoires in COVID-19. The wider study: COVID-19 samples from acute and convalescent phases originated in the United States, Italy and Spain.

Per the original data handling: Reference gene primer amplification gave estimated nucleated cell counts. Profiled with immunoSEQ multiplex PCR; TCRdb holds only in-frame clones, not every one. V and J calls and clone size are given by that table; D and trimming were obtained from the DNA. Of around 700,000 clones detected, 75% to 90% appear once; the ten largest clones hold about 0.24%. The CDR3 extends over 12 amino acids. V lost 2 bases, J lost 3 bases, and 5 bases lay in between. Germline CDR1 reads SGHDT; CDR2 reads YYEEEE. This TCR derives from a young woman with acute or convalescent COVID-19. The rearrangement uses TRBV5-6 and TRBJ1-1; D remains ambiguous. The material sequenced was peripheral blood. The CDR3 bases are TGTGCCAGCAGCTTCACAGACACTGAAGCTTTCTTT. Encoded protein: CASSFTDTEAFF.